This T cell receptor beta chain was identified during a study of control samples from healthy donors and cancer patients. Using immunoSEQ multiplex PCR, the repertoire was profiled, and TCRdb retains in-frame clones only, with some absent. The data contain 100,000 to 150,000 clones, 80% to 95% of them singletons. CDR1 is LGHDT, CDR2 YNNKEL, per germline (reference sequence). This CDR3 contains 13 residues. With 1 base removed from V and 5 bases from J, the gap between germline ends came to 5 bases. This sequence joins TRBV3-1 (or the pseudogene TRBV3-2) and TRBJ1-4; D ambiguous. What was sequenced was blood. The receptor's source is a middle-aged man in good health. The CDR3, as DNA: TGTGCCAGCAGCCAAGGAGGGAATGAAAAACTGTTTTTT. Amino acid sequence: CASSQGGNEKLFF.